This paragraph reports one TCR beta chain. Its matching antigen is unknown. Germline V gives CDR1 SGHNT, CDR2 YYREEE (reference sequence). This CDR3 comprises 14 residues. V lost 0 bases and J lost 3, with 9 bases in between. TCRdb keeps only in-frame clones here, not all; method: immunoSEQ multiplex PCR. Of under 30,000 clones in the sample, approximately 88% were seen once. The data derive from a study of lymphopenia after photon versus proton radiotherapy. Study-wide results and limits: Larger post-nadir TCR diversity loss correlated inversely with survival in deceased patients. Better survival with proton therapy was suggested as possible, not demonstrated. After the lymphocyte nadir, photon-treated repertoires showed oligoclonal expansion, especially of CD8+ Temra cells. Under photons, naive T cells and diversity fell while effector/memory populations rose.

This rearrangement joins TRBV5-4 to TRBJ2-5; D is unresolved. Sequences were derived from peripheral blood, sampled from a patient treated with photon-based radiotherapy. This sequence was found in a man between 35 and 55 years old with gastric cancer. CDR3 residues: CASSLVGTEETQYF. CDR3 nucleotide sequence: TGTGCCAGCAGCTTGGTAGGAACGGAAGAGACCCAGTACTTC.